This T cell receptor (beta chain) was profiled in a study of blood T cell repertoires in COVID-19. CDR1 and CDR2 (germline): SGHDT, YYEEEE. With V trimmed by 4 bases and J by 2 bases, 12 bases remained unmatched. CDR3 size: 17 residues. This clone was detected only a few times. This table comes from immunoSEQ multiplex PCR, and its TCRdb copy is limited to in-frame clones, with some not included. Counted here are fewer than 85,000 clones, approximately 81% occurring once; the ten biggest clones make up 18%. Sequencing input: peripheral blood. This sequence joins TRBV5-6 and TRBJ2-3, with 8 bases that match TRBD1. The clonotype was recovered from a woman in her fifties or sixties with acute or convalescent COVID-19. DNA of the CDR3: TGTGCCAGCAGCCGCCGGCAGGGGGCGTTTATCACAGATACGCAGTATTTT. Translation gives CASSRRQGAFITDTQYF.